This T cell receptor beta chain was captured by sequencing in a study of human T cells and chemical hapten exposure. The time point denotes: pre-sensitization, week 0. Treatment noted: therapeutic diphenylcyclopropenone sensitization with weekly scalp DPC. One entry per CDR3 protein results from TCRdb running MiXCR on the RACE reads. Here the sample spans more than 150,000 distinct CDR3 sequences, approximately 31% being singletons. The CDR3 is 13 amino acids. V trimming: 5 bases; J trimming: 1 base; junction bases outside the gene matches: 1. Per germline, CDR1 SGHTA and CDR2 FQGNSA. In this sample, this clonotype turned up many times. Its antigen is not known. Regarding the study as a whole: Expanded TCRs created a significantly greater count of big CDR3 similarity clusters than controls did.

The chain is built from TRBV7-2 and TRBJ1-2; 7 nucleotides align to TRBD1. This TCR came from a woman aged 25 to 39 with alopecia areata. Some clones in this sample may be carry-over from other donors' samples. The material was whole blood, obtained in connection with sensitization to the hapten diphenylcyclopropenone (DPC). The DNA for the CDR3 is TGTGCCAGCAGCCGGGACAGTAACTATGGCTACACCTTC. It translates to CASSRDSNYGYTF.